The clone carrying this T cell receptor beta chain was counted between two and nine times. Its target is unknown. The source of the sample is a study of blood T cells in healthy people across ages. General study points: Naive CD4+ cell counts and diversity both ran higher in long-lived than in aged donors.

Each donor had 9 to 10 milliliters of peripheral blood drawn. No fewer than 5 micrograms of total RNA were isolated from every sample. Unmatched junction bases numbered 11, after V lost 0 bases and J lost 4 bases. Germline loops: CDR1 SQVTM, CDR2 ANQGSEA. The CDR3 runs 18 residues. Primers used in a second PCR of roughly 7 to 11 cycles were a sample-barcoded 5' primer and a J-beta primer mix. MiXCR, run by TCRdb on the 5' RACE reads, gives a single entry per CDR3 protein. The sample holds fewer than 650,000 distinct CDR3 sequences, approximately 26% seen once. The same specimen was also included in a second study, on T cells of mothers and their children. In that study: A few healthy Caucasian mothers, along with their six children, were the donors.

Sequencing used blood. The receptor was isolated from a boy aged 2 to 10 in good health. The gene calls are TRBV29-1 and TRBJ2-5; TRBD2 aligns across 13 bases. CDR3 coding DNA: TGCAGCGTTGAAGATTGGAGGGGTCGACTAGCGGGAGGAGAGACCCAGTACTTC. Translation gives CSVEDWRGRLAGGETQYF.